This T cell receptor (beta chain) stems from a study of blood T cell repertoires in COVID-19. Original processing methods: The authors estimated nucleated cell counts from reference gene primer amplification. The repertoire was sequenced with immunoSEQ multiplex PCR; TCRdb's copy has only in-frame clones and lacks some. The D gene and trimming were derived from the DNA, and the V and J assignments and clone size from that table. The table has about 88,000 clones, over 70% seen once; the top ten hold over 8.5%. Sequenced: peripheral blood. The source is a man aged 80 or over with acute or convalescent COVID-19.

Here the CDR3 DNA reads TGTGCCAGCAGCTTAGCGCAGTATGAAAAACTGTTTTTT. Encoded protein: CASSLAQYEKLFF. The chain employs TRBV11-1 and TRBJ1-4; D ambiguous. CDR1 and CDR2 from the germline V gene are SGHAT and FQDESV (reference sequence). Trimming cost V 0 bases and J 6 bases, with 5 bases left between them. The CDR3 consists of 13 residues.